This T cell receptor beta chain stems from a study of patients and donors after allogeneic stem cell transplantation. This clonotype was seen at least ten times. The CDR3 consists of 13 residues. Looked up from germline, CDR1 is SQVTM and CDR2 is ANQGSEA. V shed 4 bases and J shed 7 bases, with 14 bases lying between them. TCRdb recomputed calls from the RT-PCR reads with MiXCR, one row per CDR3 protein. The table lists a few hundred thousand distinct CDR3 sequences, about 37% of them singletons, with approximately 10% in the top ten. The chain joins TRBV29-1 to TRBJ1-5, with D tentatively TRBD1 (6 bases). The receptor's source is a human donor who was either an allogeneic HSCT recipient or a stem cell or donor lymphocyte infusion donor (not recorded which). It is not recorded whose cells these are; they may come from a transplant donor. The sample taken for sequencing was blood, either unsorted or a sorted T cell fraction (not recorded which). The CDR3 protein is CSVGGRGGQPQHF. DNA of the CDR3: TGCAGCGTTGGGGGCAGGGGAGGACAGCCCCAGCATTTT.